A single sample gave rise to the 29 T cell receptor beta chains below, sequenced in a study of CD8 T cells in Susac syndrome. RNA in amounts of roughly 0.5 to 1 ug was reverse transcribed with random hexamers. A single record per CDR3 protein comes from TCRdb applying MiXCR to the immunoSEQ multiplex PCR reads. The table has about 240,000 distinct CDR3 sequences, 90% to 97% seen once. Sequenced material: CD4+ T cells from PBMCs. These receptors were collected from a human donor with Susac syndrome.

The chain carries TRBV30 and TRBJ2-1; weak D call: TRBD1 (5 bases). V was cut by 5 bases and J by 8 bases, with 7 bases left in between. The CDR3 is 10 residues long. The V gene's germline CDR1 is GTSNPN and CDR2 SVGIG (reference sequence). CDR3 protein: CAWGRDEQFF. The CDR3 nucleotides are TGTGCCTGGGGCAGGGATGAGCAGTTCTTC.

This rearrangement joins TRBV3-1 to TRBJ2-6, with TRBD1 matching over 7 bases. J gave up 0 bases and V 2 bases, and 4 bases lay outside the gene matches. Germline V lookup: CDR1 LGHDT, CDR2 YNNKEL (reference sequence). The CDR3 is 17 residues long. The CDR3 protein is CASSQPGQYSGANVLTF. CDR3 nucleotides: TGTGCCAGCAGCCAACCGGGACAGTACTCTGGGGCCAACGTCCTGACTTTC. Full variable domain (rest looked up from reference TRBV3-1 and TRBJ2-6): DTAVSQTPKYLVTQMGNDKSIKCEQNLGHDTMYWYKQDSKKFLKIMFSYNNKELIINETVPNRFSPKSPDKAHLNLHINSLELGDSAVYFCASSQPGQYSGANVLTFGAGSRLTVL.

The chain uses TRBV18 and TRBJ1-4; the D is unclear. This CDR3 comprises 16 residues. The ends were cut back, 0 bases at V and 2 bases at J, with 10 bases in the middle. Germline CDR1 reads KGHSH; CDR2 reads LQKENI. The CDR3 region is CASSPPSGATNEKLFF. As DNA, the CDR3 is TGTGCCAGCTCACCACCGTCTGGAGCCACTAATGAAAAACTGTTTTTT.

This rearrangement joins TRBV20-1 to TRBJ1-5; the D is unclear. V was cut by 6 bases and J by 1 base, with 7 bases left in between. Germline V gene sequence: CDR1 DFQATT, CDR2 SNEGSKA (reference sequence). The CDR3 sequence is 12 residues long. CDR3 in amino acids: CSAGRSNQPQHF. CDR3 nucleotide sequence: TGCAGTGCCGGCCGAAGCAATCAGCCCCAGCATTTT.

The chain couples TRBV28 to TRBJ2-7; TRBD2 aligns across 9 bases. Looked up from germline, CDR1 is MDHEN and CDR2 is SYDVKM. The CDR3 consists of 14 residues. Losses at the gene ends were 10 bases for V and 3 bases for J; bases not matched to a gene: 10. The CDR3: CAIKSTSGGYEQYF. CDR3 DNA sequence: TGTGCCATCAAGTCGACTAGCGGAGGCTACGAGCAGTACTTC.

The V and J genes are TRBV5-6 and TRBJ2-1; D is unresolved. The V gene's germline CDR1 is SGHDT and CDR2 YYEEEE. The CDR3 length is 14 residues. Between the trimmed V and J ends, which lost 4 bases and 0 bases, there was a span of 8 bases. The CDR3 here is CASSPRASYNEQFF. CDR3 nucleotide sequence: TGTGCCAGCAGCCCACGTGCCTCCTACAATGAGCAGTTCTTC.

CDR3 sequence (DNA): TGTGCCAGCAATGAGATGAACACTGAAGCTTTCTTT. This gives the protein CASNEMNTEAFF. The chain recombines TRBV2 with TRBJ1-1; no clear D gene. In germline, CDR1 is SNHLY, CDR2 FYNNEI. V was shortened by 7 bases and J by 0 bases, with 6 bases between the two germline ends. The CDR3 totals 12 residues.

This clonotype was recorded once. The J gene is TRBJ2-5, the V gene TRBV6-1; 7 nucleotides line up with TRBD1. This CDR3 spans 17 amino acids. J gave up 2 bases and V 5 bases, and 14 bases lay outside the gene matches. CDR1 is MNHNS, CDR2 SASEGT, per germline. CDR3 amino acids: CASSPYRTGSRQETQYF. The CDR3 DNA is TGTGCCAGCAGTCCCTACCGGACAGGCTCTAGACAAGAGACCCAGTACTTC.

V gene TRBV7-6 combines with J gene TRBJ1-1; D call uncertain. The V end lost 2 bases, the J end lost 5 bases, and 9 bases lay between the germline ends. Germline V gene sequence: CDR1 SGHVS, CDR2 FNYEAQ. The CDR3 has 13 amino acids. The CDR3 here is CASSLTTETEAFF. The DNA for the CDR3 is TGTGCCAGCAGCTTAACGACGGAGACTGAAGCTTTCTTT.

This chain joins TRBV20-1 and TRBJ1-2; TRBD1 might be the D (5 bases). The germline V and J ends were trimmed by 5 bases and 1 base, with 11 bases remaining between them. Germline V CDR1 and CDR2: DFQATT, SNEGSKA (reference sequence). The CDR3 is 13 amino acids. The CDR3 coding sequence is TGCAGTGCTCCGGGACTCCTTAACTATGGCTACACCTTC. Translation: CSAPGLLNYGYTF.

This chain joins TRBV20-1 and TRBJ2-2; 10 bases fit TRBD2. The CDR3 consists of 19 residues. With V trimmed by 3 bases and J by 7 bases, 20 bases remained unmatched. CDR1 DFQATT and CDR2 SNEGSKA come from the germline V gene (reference sequence). The CDR3 is CSASPLGVVAGGGGGELFF. In DNA form, the CDR3 reads TGCAGTGCTAGCCCGTTGGGTGTAGTAGCGGGAGGAGGTGGCGGGGAGCTGTTTTTT.

The genes are TRBV29-1 and TRBJ2-3; 11 positions agree with TRBD2. J was trimmed by 6 bases and V by 3 bases; bases with no gene match: 5. There are 14 residues in the CDR3. Germline V gene lookup returns CDR1 SQVTM and CDR2 ANQGSEA. In DNA, the CDR3 is TGCAGCGTTGATCGTTCTAGCGGGAGGGATACGCAGTATTTT. Its protein product is CSVDRSSGRDTQYF.

In this sample, this clonotype turned up once. This chain connects TRBV20-1 to TRBJ2-6; no clear D gene. CDR1 is DFQATT and CDR2 is SNEGSKA in the germline V gene (reference sequence). Trimming stripped 5 bases from V and 0 bases from J, with 8 bases between. The CDR3 contains 14 residues. DNA for the CDR3: TGCAGTGCTCGTCAGGACTCTGGGGCCAACGTCCTGACTTTC. It codes for CSARQDSGANVLTF.

This clonotype was detected once. For the CDR3, the DNA is TGCAGCGTTGCTGTGCTCTACGAGCAGTACTTC. As protein: CSVAVLYEQYF. The rearrangement joins TRBV29-1 to TRBJ2-7; D ambiguous. CDR3 length equals 11 residues. Germline V CDR1 and CDR2: SQVTM, ANQGSEA. Trimming stripped 4 bases from V and 3 bases from J, with 7 bases between.

This clonotype was counted a single time. V usage is TRBV20-1 and J usage is TRBJ1-5; D is unclear. V lost 3 bases, J lost 3 bases, and 9 bases lay in between. Germline CDR1 is DFQATT and CDR2 is SNEGSKA (reference sequence). This CDR3 is built from 13 residues. The CDR3 DNA follows: TGCAGTGCTAGGGCCCTCTACAATCAGCCCCAGCATTTT. Protein: CSARALYNQPQHF.

V usage is TRBV7-9 and J usage is TRBJ1-1; D gene unclear. V was cut by 1 base and J by 5 bases, with 8 bases left in between. The length of the CDR3 is 13 residues. Germline loops: CDR1 SEHNR, CDR2 FQNEAQ (reference sequence). This CDR3 reads CASSLDQGTEAFF. CDR3 bases: TGTGCCAGCAGCTTAGACCAAGGGACTGAAGCTTTCTTT.

The chain combines TRBV12-3 or TRBV12-4 with TRBJ2-5; possibly TRBD1 for D (6 bases). This CDR3 has 14 residues. Trimming cost V 7 bases and J 2 bases, with 14 bases left between them. CDR3 loop: CASTEGHTQETQYF. In nucleotides, the CDR3 is TGTGCCAGCACCGAGGGACATACACAAGAGACCCAGTACTTC.

CDR3 residues: CACNLRGDTEAFF. The CDR3 DNA reads as TGTGCCTGTAACCTTAGGGGGGACACTGAAGCTTTCTTT. The V and J genes are TRBV30 and TRBJ1-1; D is perhaps TRBD1 (6 bases). Germline assignment: CDR1 GTSNPN and CDR2 SVGIG (reference sequence). The V gene lost 6 bases and the J gene lost 3 bases, with 14 bases spanning the gap. The CDR3 is made up of 13 amino acids.

The chain carries TRBV30 and TRBJ2-3; D gene uncertain. The CDR3 totals 12 residues. The germline V gene encodes CDR1 GTSNPN and CDR2 SVGIG (reference sequence). V lost 8 bases and J 0 bases, leaving 9 bases between the germline ends. The CDR3 sequence: CATPDSTDTQYF. The CDR3 bases are TGTGCCACGCCGGATAGCACAGATACGCAGTATTTT.

This sequence joins TRBV3-1 and TRBJ2-2; D not certain. The germline V and J ends were trimmed by 0 bases and 7 bases, with 3 bases remaining between them. The CDR3 loop spans 12 amino acids. The V gene's germline CDR1 is LGHDT and CDR2 YNNKEL (reference sequence). This chain's CDR3 is CASSQEGGELFF. CDR3 sequence (DNA): TGTGCCAGCAGCCAAGAAGGCGGGGAGCTGTTTTTT.

The V and J genes are TRBV12-5 and TRBJ1-5; TRBD1 aligns across 10 bases. The V gene end was trimmed by 4 bases and the J gene end by 0 bases; junction bases not matched to a gene: 6. Germline-derived CDR1 and CDR2 are LGHNT and FRNRAP. The CDR3 runs 17 residues. The CDR3 coding sequence is TGTGCTAGTGGTTGGGGACAGGGGATCGGTAGCAATCAGCCCCAGCATTTT. As protein: CASGWGQGIGSNQPQHF.

V and J are TRBV29-1 and TRBJ2-6, with 8 bases that match TRBD2. The J segment lost 3 bases and the V segment lost 7 bases, leaving 2 bases of the junction unmatched. The CDR3 loop spans 13 amino acids. The V gene's germline CDR1 is SQVTM and CDR2 ANQGSEA. CDR3 sequence (DNA): TGCAGCGCTCGGGGGGGTGGGGCCAACGTCCTGACTTTC. Translating gives CSARGGGANVLTF.

The chain carries TRBV18 and TRBJ2-1, with TRBD2 as a possible D gene (7 bases). Trimming removed 6 bases from V and 4 bases from J, with 13 bases in between. CDR3 size: 14 residues. From germline, CDR1 is KGHSH and CDR2 LQKENI. CDR3 sequence: CASSSRGPYNEQFF. DNA of the CDR3: TGTGCCAGCTCCTCGCGGGGGCCTTACAATGAGCAGTTCTTC. Drawing the rest from reference TRBV18 and TRBJ2-1, the complete variable domain is NAGVMQNPRHLVRRRGQEARLRCSPMKGHSHVYWYRQLPEEGLKFMVYLQKENIIDESGMPKERFSAEFPKEGPSILRIQQVVRGDSAAYFCASSSRGPYNEQFFGPGTRLTVL.

The rearrangement uses TRBV27 and TRBJ1-2; maybe TRBD1 (5 bases). Germline V gene sequence: CDR1 MNHEY, CDR2 SMNVEV (reference sequence). Trimming took 0 bases from V and 8 from J, leaving 7 bases between them. The CDR3 runs 12 residues. CDR3 DNA sequence: TGTGCCAGCAGTTTATCGGGGGGAGGCTACACCTTC. This translates into CASSLSGGGYTF.

Of note for this clonotype: At one boundary the junction diverges from the germline segment, which might be a read error. The genes are TRBV20-1 and TRBJ1-2; D is uncertain. CDR1 and CDR2 from the germline V gene are DFQATT and SNEGSKA (reference sequence). There are 13 residues in the CDR3. CDR3 protein: CSARIIGILRLSF. The DNA of the CDR3 is TGCAGTGCAAGGATTATTGGGATCCTAAGACTATCTTTC.

The chain has TRBV5-4 and TRBJ1-1; TRBD1 might be the D (6 bases). V shed 1 base and J shed 1 base, with 8 bases lying between them. The CDR3 consists of 14 residues. Germline CDR1 SGHNT, CDR2 YYREEE (reference sequence). CDR3 bases: TGTGCCAGCAGCTTGAGGACAGCGAACACTGAAGCTTTCTTT. Residues: CASSLRTANTEAFF.

The rearrangement uses TRBV24-1 and TRBJ2-7; D uncertain. CDR1 is KGHDR, CDR2 SFDVKD, per germline. This CDR3 has 15 amino acids. The ends were cut back, 6 bases at V and 0 bases at J, with 14 bases in the middle. In DNA, the CDR3 is TGTGCCACCAGTTCCGGCGCACTAAGCTCCTACGAGCAGTACTTC. Translating it yields CATSSGALSSYEQYF.

The chain has TRBV30 and TRBJ2-5; 7 positions match TRBD1. Germline trimming cut 4 bases from V and 2 bases from J; bases unmatched to any gene: 4. The CDR3 has 13 residues. CDR1 and CDR2 (germline): GTSNPN, SVGIG (reference sequence). In nucleotides, the CDR3 is TGTGCCTGGAAATACAGGGGACAAGAGACCCAGTACTTC. Translating gives CAWKYRGQETQYF.

Note on this clonotype: The junction departs from the called germline gene at one end, perhaps through a read error. The chain combines TRBV18 with TRBJ2-3; D possibly corresponds to TRBD1 (6 bases). In germline, CDR1 is KGHSH, CDR2 LQKENI. The CDR3 contains 12 residues. CDR3 in DNA: TGTGCCAGCTCACCCGGCGAGAAACAGGGAAATTTT. The encoded protein is CASSPGEKQGNF.